The present TCR beta chain was sequenced within a study of cytomegalovirus exposure and HLA in healthy donors (dated by TCRdb to about 2017). Background on the whole study: According to an earlier analysis of 587 of the donors, about 180 million T cells yielded 100 million or so unique TCR beta sequences and roughly 280 Gb of sequence data. An early release that covered approximately 600 HLA-typed donors contained approximately 300 gigabases of sequencing data and about 84 million unique TCR sequences. The genetic ancestry cluster associated with self-reported Caucasian donors included 70% to 85% of the 300 to 450 genotyped donors. The aim of the study was to test whether cataloging public T cell receptors could identify signatures of past pathogen exposure. The study used immunosequencing to profile the T cell repertoires of hundreds of subjects and linked those repertoires to cytomegalovirus serostatus. In addition to the first cohort of roughly 700 subjects, a separate validation cohort of around 110 different subjects was used. To predict cytomegalovirus infection status, the study combined high-throughput TCR immunosequencing, statistical association of individual TCRs with disease status, and machine learning. A later analysis re-analyzed previously published TCR beta repertoires from approximately 670 donors and added high-resolution HLA genotyping to study TCR occurrence patterns. The later analysis used no new phenotypic data to find candidate immune exposures, relying instead on TCR beta sequences and their occurrence across donors. An earlier analysis of roughly 600 of the donors used high-throughput TCR beta sequencing to judge whether each TCR beta V gene segment behaved as functional or pseudogenic. Donor age, sex, ethnicity and CMV serostatus were compiled alongside the repertoire data. Genome-wide SNP genotypes for about 60% of the 666 donors were used in a later genetic analysis, which treated that subset as a discovery cohort. Every discovery cohort repertoire had been produced on one sequencing platform. HLA typing included class I and class II loci at four-digit resolution. The number of donors typed differed by locus, with roughly 629-640 for A, B, C, DRB1 and DQB1, around 560 for DQA1, over 600 for DPA1, and some 470 for DPB1. Four or five DR-DQ haplotypes were treated as single units for association and clustering because of strong linkage in the cohort. Among around 400 genotyped donors of the cohort, an average of approximately 220,000 unique TCR beta nucleotide sequences was sequenced per donor, of which about 19% were non-productive. Findings and caveats that apply to the study as a whole: While some public TCRs were present in many individuals, most TCR sequences turned up only very rarely across donors. In a later analysis, several top co-occurrence clusters were reported to appear linked to parvovirus B19, influenza, CMV and Epstein-Barr virus. The only immune exposure information available for the cohort was CMV serostatus. Sequencing depth was assumed to be roughly uniform across donors in the presence/absence analyses, though that assumption may not hold. A later genetic analysis associated a missense DCLRE1C variant with V-gene and J-gene trimming of TCR beta chains, and an independent cohort replicated the association. A few of the identified cytomegalovirus-associated TCR beta chains were confirmed in vitro to be specific for cytomegalovirus antigens. This cohort had only TCR beta chains sequenced, and the lack of alpha or paired-chain data limited which features could be detected. Assigning TCR associations to individual alleles was difficult when HLA alleles, especially DR and DQ, strongly co-occurred. A later genetic analysis reported fewer N-insertions in productive TCRs among donors in an Asian-associated ancestry cluster than the roughly 700-donor mean. A further reported finding was that TCR beta sequences accurately predicted the HLA-A and HLA-B alleles for most subjects in the first cohort. Linkage disequilibrium might explain the correlated functional status among segregating V segments, but an unknown experimental factor could not be excluded. A later analysis found that most CMV-associated TCR beta chains appeared HLA-restricted, with HLA associations seemingly driven largely by CMV exposure. The classifier was reported to diagnose cytomegalovirus status with high specificity and sensitivity in both the original and validation cohorts. Because the 87-base-pair reads could not distinguish some IMGT-functional V segments, including TRBV6-2 and TRBV6-3, those segments were excluded. HLA typing was unavailable for some donors at each locus, so association tests used only the typed subset. A group of highly shared sequence variants was considered likely to be a technical artifact of the sequencing pipeline. In an earlier analysis of 587 of the donors, most TCR beta V segments appeared in productive rearrangements about 87% or about 30% of the time, broadly matching IMGT annotations. According to the authors, the approach could potentially be generalized to other disease states and immunological phenotypes. At a false discovery rate of 0.05, a later analysis linked 15,000 to 20,000 TCR beta sequences to specific HLA alleles. Compared with equally common non-associated chains, HLA-associated TCR beta chains in a later analysis were more clonally expanded and had lower generation probabilities. The study gave a list of over 150 TCR beta chains associated with cytomegalovirus. In a later analysis, TCR association rates were found to vary across HLA loci, with the most associated TCRs seen for DRB1 alleles and the fewest for HLA-C alleles. Seventeen rarely observed V segments, including chromosome 9 orphons, were excluded from the earlier analysis of a few hundred of the donors because counts were too low.

In total, more than 500 healthy bone marrow donors made up the cohort. All cohort members were sampled while nominally healthy, although unrecorded immune exposures were likely present. The donor was CMV seronegative and belonged to the group of 350 or so seronegative cohort members. A peripheral blood sample was provided by each donor, and peripheral blood mononuclear cells were used for TCR beta sequencing. The Qiagen DNeasy Blood Extraction Kit was used to extract genomic DNA from the blood cell samples. The library was built by means of the immunoSEQ multiplex PCR assay. The multiplex PCR relied on a mix of 60 forward primers for TCR Vbeta segments and 13 reverse primers for TCR Jbeta segments. The CDR3 region of rearranged TCR beta genes was amplified from genomic DNA by a multiplex PCR assay. On the Illumina HiSeq System, the amplified TCR beta libraries were sequenced as 87-base-pair reads. As for how the authors treated the data: In a later analysis, approximately 74 million unique TCR beta chains were counted across the roughly 700 repertoires, and around 10 million of these chains were shared by at least two donors. Raw reads were error-corrected and collapsed into unique sequences with a nearest-neighbor algorithm that merged closely related sequences to remove PCR and sequencing errors. Alignment of CDR3 sequences to IMGT reference sequences was used to assign V, D and J gene segments. For a sequence to be retained, at least a six-nucleotide match to both a V gene segment and a J gene segment was required. Rearrangements were classified as productive when the CDR3 lacked stop codons and remained in frame with V and J, and all other rearrangements were classified as non-productive. CDR3 was defined by IMGT convention, running from the second conserved V-encoded cysteine to the conserved J-encoded phenylalanine. In an earlier analysis of 587 of the donors, sequences lacking an unambiguous match to a single V gene segment were excluded. An earlier analysis of roughly 590 of the donors called V segments functional above 56.7% productive rearrangements and segregating when the between-donor standard deviation exceeded 5%. A statistical classification framework was built to diagnose cytomegalovirus status from the catalog of TCR beta chain sequences. A later analysis assigned V and J genes by comparing TCR nucleotide sequences with IMGT/GENE-DB human TR gene sequences. Using the TCRdist pipeline, a later analysis assigned CDR3 sequences along with most-parsimonious VDJ recombination scenarios. In a later analysis, each TCR beta chain was defined by its CDR3 amino acid sequence together with its V-gene family, and reads without a unique V-gene family were excluded. As a way to deal with suspected cross-contamination and a sequencing artifact, a later analysis dropped approximately 590 nucleotide sequences that were highly shared and had low generation probability. For each public chain, a later analysis derived a clonal expansion index from normalized ranks of inferred template counts within each repertoire. A later analysis computed generation probabilities with a VDJ recombination model fitted to out-of-frame rearrangements, and checked the results against IGoR. Hypergeometric tests were used in a later analysis to score TCR-TCR, TCR-HLA and TCR-CMV co-occurrence, with a repertoire-size bias correction applied to the TCR pairs. To estimate false discovery rates, a later analysis permuted the HLA or CMV assignments 20 times. In a later analysis, co-occurring TCRs were grouped using DBSCAN, with TCRdist sequence similarity added in when clustering inside HLA-allele-positive subsets. Repertoires with fewer than 30,000 or more than 120,000 public chains were left out of co-occurrence clustering, as were five repertoires with anomalous nucleotide sharing. Sourced from immuneACCESS, this table was stored by TCRdb with only in-frame sequences that have V and J called. A share of the clones is absent; for the studies checked, an unresolved V gene accounts for under half, and the remainder has no known explanation. V and J calls and clone size are as listed in that table; D and trimming were resolved from the DNA. The sample table holds about 150,000 clones, of which 80% to 90% were seen once. Roughly 2.3% of the sample is taken by the ten largest.

From the germline V gene (reference sequence), CDR1 is LNHNV and CDR2 is YYDKDF. V and J are truncated by 0 bases and 0 bases respectively, leaving an intervening sequence of 9 bases. Spanning cysteine to phenylalanine, the CDR3 consists of 16 amino acids. Only the CDR3 region is kept as DNA, spanning 48 bases read in frame from base 1. As regards this clone: It lacks a known antigen. No clone much larger than this one lies a single base away; base qualities are absent. Other DNA variants within this sample encode the same CDR3.

The sequenced material came from PBMCs. This TCR came from a male donor in good health and CMV-seronegative. The sequence joins TRBV15 to TRBJ1-3, with the D gene call left open. The sequence in DNA is TGTGCCACCAGCAGAGATCCGGGGAGCTCTGGAAACACCATATATTTT. This sequence encodes CATSRDPGSSGNTIYF.